This TCR beta chain was recovered during a study of beta chain features in type 1 diabetes. The study, taken as a whole, reports: cDNA sequencing could over-represent cells with high TCR expression. Across patients, naive, central memory and Treg TCRB repertoires exhibited apparently greater similarity than was observed across healthy donors. Patients with Type 1 diabetes showed moderately but significantly shorter TCRB CDR3s in all four CD4+ subsets.

CDR3 size: 14 residues. CDR1 and CDR2 from the germline V gene are MNHNY and SVGAGI (reference sequence). Trimming took off 5 bases at V and 3 bases at J, with 14 bases between the two ends. The entirety of the isolated RNA underwent reverse transcription, so expressed TCRB transcripts were sequenced. Sequenced by immunoSEQ multiplex PCR; TCRdb stores in-frame clones only, minus some. The sample records fewer than 110,000 clones, 28% being singletons. In regard to this clone: No antigen is known for it.

Input material: central memory CD4+ T cells from blood. The chain uses TRBV6-6 and TRBJ2-7; D is perhaps TRBD2 (6 bases). The origin of this receptor is a woman aged 18-30 years with type 1 diabetes. CDR3 in amino acids: CASSTPARGYEQYV. CDR3 sequence (DNA): TGTGCCAGCAGTACCCCCGCGCGGGGCTACGAGCAGTACGTC.